This T cell receptor (beta chain) was retrieved from a study of T cells in Graves' hyperthyroidism and ophthalmopathy. This clonotype was observed many times. The CDR3 totals 16 residues. CDR1 and CDR2 from the germline V gene are MDHEN and SYDVKM. Trimming stripped 4 bases from V and 4 bases from J, with 16 bases between. RNA transcripts served as the template for amplifying TCR beta CDR3 regions. TCR CDR3 underwent first-round RT-PCR with the HTBI primer set. A single record per CDR3 protein comes from TCRdb applying MiXCR to the multiplex PCR reads. The table includes a few hundred thousand distinct CDR3 sequences, 15% to 17% detected once.

The chain couples TRBV28 to TRBJ1-4, with a tentative D call TRBD1 (5 bases). Material: blood. This receptor was taken from a woman under 30 with Graves' hyperthyroidism that later progressed to Graves' ophthalmopathy. The CDR3 DNA follows: TGTGCCAGCAGTTCCCCCGGGGCCCAAGATAATGAAAAACTGTTTTTT. It yields the protein CASSSPGAQDNEKLFF.